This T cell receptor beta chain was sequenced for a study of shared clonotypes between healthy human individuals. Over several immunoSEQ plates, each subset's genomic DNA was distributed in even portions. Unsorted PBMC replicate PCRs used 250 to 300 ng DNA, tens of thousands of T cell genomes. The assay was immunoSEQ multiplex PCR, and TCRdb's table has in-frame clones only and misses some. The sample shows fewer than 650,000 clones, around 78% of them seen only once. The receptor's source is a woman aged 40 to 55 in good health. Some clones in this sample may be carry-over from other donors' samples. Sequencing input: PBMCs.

The CDR3 sequence: CASSLWAFNEKLFF. The DNA for the CDR3 is TGTGCCAGCAGTTTGTGGGCTTTTAATGAAAAACTGTTTTTT. The chain employs TRBV28 and TRBJ1-4; D ambiguous. V was shortened by 3 bases and J by 4 bases, with 9 bases between the two germline ends. CDR1 is MDHEN, CDR2 SYDVKM, per germline. This CDR3 spans 14 amino acids.